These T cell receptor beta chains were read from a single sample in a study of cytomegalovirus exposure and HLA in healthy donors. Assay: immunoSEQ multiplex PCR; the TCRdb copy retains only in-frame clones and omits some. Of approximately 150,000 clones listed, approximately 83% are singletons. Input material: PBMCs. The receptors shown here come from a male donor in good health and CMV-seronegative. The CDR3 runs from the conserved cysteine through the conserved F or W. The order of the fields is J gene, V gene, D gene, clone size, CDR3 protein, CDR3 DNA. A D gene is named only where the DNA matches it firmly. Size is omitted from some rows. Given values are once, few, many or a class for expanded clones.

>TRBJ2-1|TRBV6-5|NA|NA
CASSSTTSSYNEQFF
TGTGCCAGCAGTTCCACTACTAGCTCCTACAATGAGCAGTTCTTC
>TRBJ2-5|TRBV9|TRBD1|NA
CASSEGQPQETQYF
TGTGCCAGCAGCGAGGGACAGCCCCAAGAGACCCAGTACTTC
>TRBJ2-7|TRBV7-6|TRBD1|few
CASSLGGTGGYEQYF
TGTGCCAGCAGCTTAGGGGGTACAGGGGGGTACGAGCAGTACTTC
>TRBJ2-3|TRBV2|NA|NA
CASSEALRDTQYF
TGTGCCAGCAGTGAAGCGCTTCGGGATACGCAGTATTTT
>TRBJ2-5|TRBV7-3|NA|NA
CASSPGGKETQYF
TGTGCCAGCAGCCCAGGGGGGAAAGAGACCCAGTACTTC
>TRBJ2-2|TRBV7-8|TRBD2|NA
CASSLNRWTSGGRGTGELFF
TGTGCCAGCAGCTTAAATCGGTGGACTAGCGGGGGCCGGGGGACCGGGGAGCTGTTTTTT
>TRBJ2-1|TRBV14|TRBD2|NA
CASSQGLAGVNEQFF
TGTGCCAGCAGCCAAGGACTAGCGGGAGTTAATGAGCAGTTCTTC
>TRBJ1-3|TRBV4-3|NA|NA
CASSQGGHSGNTIYF
TGCGCCAGCAGCCAAGGGGGCCATTCTGGAAACACCATATATTTT
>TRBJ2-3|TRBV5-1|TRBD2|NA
CASSLGLAGSTDTQYF
TGCGCCAGCAGCTTGGGACTAGCGGGAAGCACAGATACGCAGTATTTT
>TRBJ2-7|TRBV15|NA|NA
CATSGNGDSSYEQYF
TGTGCCACCAGCGGAAACGGGGACTCGTCCTACGAGCAGTACTTC
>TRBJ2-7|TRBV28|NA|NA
CAIRGADKSSYEQYF
TGTGCCATCAGGGGGGCGGATAAAAGCTCCTACGAGCAGTACTTC
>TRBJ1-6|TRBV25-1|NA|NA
CASSRDNNSPLHF
TGTGCCAGCAGTCGGGACAATAATTCACCCCTCCACTTT
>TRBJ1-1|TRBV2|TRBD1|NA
CASDRDSGTEAFF
TGTGCCAGCGACCGGGACAGCGGCACTGAAGCTTTCTTT
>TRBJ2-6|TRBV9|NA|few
CASSPRQRSGANVLTF
TGTGCCAGCAGCCCTCGACAGAGGTCTGGGGCCAACGTCCTGACTTTC
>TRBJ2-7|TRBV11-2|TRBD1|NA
CASSRGGDRVGEQYF
TGTGCCAGCAGCCGCGGCGGGGACAGGGTCGGCGAGCAGTACTTC
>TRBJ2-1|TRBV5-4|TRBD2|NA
CASSLAEGGPEQFF
TGTGCCAGCAGCTTGGCCGAGGGAGGGCCTGAGCAGTTCTTC
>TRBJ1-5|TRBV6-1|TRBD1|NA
CASEGQGAGQPQHF
TGTGCCAGCGAGGGACAGGGGGCTGGGCAGCCCCAGCATTTT
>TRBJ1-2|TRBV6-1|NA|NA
CASSSGRGGYTF
TGTGCCAGCAGTTCTGGGAGGGGTGGCTACACCTTC
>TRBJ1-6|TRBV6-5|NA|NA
CASSYSAGKNSPLHF
TGTGCCAGCAGTTACTCCGCAGGGAAGAATTCACCCCTCCACTTT
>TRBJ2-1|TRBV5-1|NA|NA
CASSLLPLGGYNEQFF
TGCGCCAGCAGCTTACTTCCCCTAGGCGGTTACAATGAGCAGTTCTTC
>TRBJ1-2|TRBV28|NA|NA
CASSLISTVTYGYTF
TGTGCCAGCAGTTTGATTAGTACGGTAACCTATGGCTACACCTTC
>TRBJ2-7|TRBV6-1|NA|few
CASSALLAAAEQYF
TGTGCCAGCAGTGCGTTACTAGCTGCGGCCGAGCAGTACTTC
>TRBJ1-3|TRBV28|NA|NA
CASSHGGTGNTIYF
TGTGCCAGCTCGCACGGGGGGACTGGAAACACCATATATTTT
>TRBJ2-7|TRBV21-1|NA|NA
CASSNPTPNDRVPSYEQYF
TGTGCCAGCAGCAATCCTACCCCGAACGACAGGGTCCCCTCCTACGAGCAGTACTTC
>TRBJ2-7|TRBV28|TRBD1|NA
CATETGGISYEQYF
TGTGCCACCGAGACAGGGGGTATCTCCTACGAGCAGTACTTC
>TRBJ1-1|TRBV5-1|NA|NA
CASSLEDFTEAFF
TGCGCCAGCAGCTTGGAGGACTTCACTGAAGCTTTCTTT
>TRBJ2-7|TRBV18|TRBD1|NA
CASSPFTGDRYYEQYF
TGTGCCAGCTCACCATTCACCGGGGACAGGTACTACGAGCAGTACTTC
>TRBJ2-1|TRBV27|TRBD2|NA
CASSLKGTTYNEQFF
TGTGCCAGCAGTTTAAAGGGGACTACCTACAATGAGCAGTTCTTC
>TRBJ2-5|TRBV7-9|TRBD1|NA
CASSLRDRETQETQYF
TGTGCCAGCAGCCTCCGGGACAGGGAGACTCAAGAGACCCAGTACTTC
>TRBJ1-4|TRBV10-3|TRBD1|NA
CAILDRENEKLFF
TGTGCCATCCTCGACAGGGAGAATGAAAAACTGTTTTTT
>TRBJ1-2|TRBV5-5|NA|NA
CASSPGPVINYGYTF
TGTGCCAGCAGCCCAGGTCCCGTAATTAACTATGGCTACACCTTC
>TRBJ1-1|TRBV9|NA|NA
CASSAGGNTEAFF
TGTGCCAGCAGCGCCGGAGGAAACACTGAAGCTTTCTTT
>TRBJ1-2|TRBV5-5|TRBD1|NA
CASSLAGQGAVYGYTF
TGTGCCAGCAGCTTGGCGGGTCAGGGGGCTGTCTATGGCTACACCTTC
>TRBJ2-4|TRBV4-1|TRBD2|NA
CASSLSSTSLSKNIQYF
TGCGCCAGCAGCCTATCCTCGACTAGCCTGTCCAAAAACATTCAGTACTTC
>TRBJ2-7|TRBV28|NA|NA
CASSLGQYEQYF
TGTGCCAGCAGTCTCGGACAGTACGAGCAGTACTTC
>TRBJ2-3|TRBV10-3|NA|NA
CAINDPSLGTDTQYF
TGTGCCATCAATGATCCTAGCCTTGGCACAGATACGCAGTATTTT
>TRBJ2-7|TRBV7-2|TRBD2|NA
CASSLGASGTYEQYF
TGTGCCAGCAGCTTAGGGGCTAGCGGGACCTACGAGCAGTACTTC
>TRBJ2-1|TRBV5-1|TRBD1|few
CASMLQGANEQFF
TGCGCCAGCATGCTACAGGGGGCAAATGAGCAGTTCTTC
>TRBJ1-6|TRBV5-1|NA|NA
CASSLASGVYSPLHF
TGCGCCAGCAGCTTGGCCAGCGGGGTCTATTCACCCCTCCACTTT
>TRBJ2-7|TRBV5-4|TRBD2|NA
CASSLGGLAGSGEQYF
TGTGCCAGCAGCTTGGGGGGTCTAGCGGGGTCTGGGGAGCAGTACTTC
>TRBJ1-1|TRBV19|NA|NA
CASTVEGFGTEAFF
TGTGCCAGTACCGTGGAGGGCTTTGGCACTGAAGCTTTCTTT
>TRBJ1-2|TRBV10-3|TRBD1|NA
CAIQLEGASGYTF
TGTGCCATCCAGTTGGAGGGGGCAAGTGGCTACACCTTC
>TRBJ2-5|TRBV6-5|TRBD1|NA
CASSRDRAETQYF
TGTGCCAGCAGCCGTGACAGGGCAGAGACCCAGTACTTC
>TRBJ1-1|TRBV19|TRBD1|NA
CASSIGQGTEAFF
TGTGCCAGTAGTATCGGACAGGGCACTGAAGCTTTCTTT
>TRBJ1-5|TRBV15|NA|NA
CATSRDHPQPQHF
TGTGCCACCAGCAGAGATCATCCCCAGCCCCAGCATTTT
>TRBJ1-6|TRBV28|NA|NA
CASAQAGGNSPLHF
TGTGCCAGCGCCCAGGCCGGGGGGAATTCACCCCTCCACTTT
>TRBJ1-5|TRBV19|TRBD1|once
CASSIVPGTGGDQPQHF
TGTGCCAGTAGTATCGTTCCCGGGACAGGGGGGGATCAGCCCCAGCATTTT
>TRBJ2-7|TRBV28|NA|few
CASSLTDTYEQYF
TGTGCCAGCAGTTTGACAGACACCTACGAGCAGTACTTC
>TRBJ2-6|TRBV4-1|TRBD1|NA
CASSQPWDSPRGSGANVLTF
TGCGCCAGCAGCCAACCCTGGGACAGTCCTCGAGGCTCTGGGGCCAACGTCCTGACTTTC
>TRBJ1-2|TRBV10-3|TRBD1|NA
CAISEQGNYGYTF
TGTGCCATCAGTGAACAGGGGAACTATGGCTACACCTTC
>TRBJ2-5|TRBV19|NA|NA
CASSIAGETQYF
TGTGCCAGTAGTATTGCGGGAGAGACCCAGTACTTC
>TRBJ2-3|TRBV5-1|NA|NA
CASSLGLGTDTQYF
TGCGCCAGCAGCTTGGGACTTGGCACAGATACGCAGTATTTT
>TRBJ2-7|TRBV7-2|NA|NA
CASSLATAFEQYF
TGTGCCAGCAGCTTAGCGACAGCCTTCGAGCAGTACTTC